This TCR beta chain was sequenced for a study of identical twins. General study findings and limits: Donors were not followed over many years; analysis was cross-sectional. Models underestimated how often monozygotic twins shared out-of-frame TCR alpha.

Only a few counts were recorded for this clonotype. Antigen unknown. V shed 8 bases and J 5 bases; nucleotides not matched to a gene: 11. Germline CDR1 is MNHNS and CDR2 is SASEGT. The CDR3 totals 15 residues. From the 5' RACE reads, TCRdb called clonotypes with MiXCR, one entry per CDR3 protein. The top ten hold approximately 0.96% of the sample, which has about 720,000 distinct CDR3 sequences, roughly 8% seen once. The same specimen was also included in a second study, on yellow fever vaccine responses in identical twins.

This receptor was taken from a young woman in good health. The V gene is TRBV6-1, the J gene TRBJ2-1; TRBD2 agrees at 8 bases. Sequenced: PBMCs. Here the CDR3 reads CASGRGAGENNEQFF. CDR3 in DNA: TGTGCCAGCGGCCGGGGAGCGGGGGAGAACAATGAGCAGTTCTTC.